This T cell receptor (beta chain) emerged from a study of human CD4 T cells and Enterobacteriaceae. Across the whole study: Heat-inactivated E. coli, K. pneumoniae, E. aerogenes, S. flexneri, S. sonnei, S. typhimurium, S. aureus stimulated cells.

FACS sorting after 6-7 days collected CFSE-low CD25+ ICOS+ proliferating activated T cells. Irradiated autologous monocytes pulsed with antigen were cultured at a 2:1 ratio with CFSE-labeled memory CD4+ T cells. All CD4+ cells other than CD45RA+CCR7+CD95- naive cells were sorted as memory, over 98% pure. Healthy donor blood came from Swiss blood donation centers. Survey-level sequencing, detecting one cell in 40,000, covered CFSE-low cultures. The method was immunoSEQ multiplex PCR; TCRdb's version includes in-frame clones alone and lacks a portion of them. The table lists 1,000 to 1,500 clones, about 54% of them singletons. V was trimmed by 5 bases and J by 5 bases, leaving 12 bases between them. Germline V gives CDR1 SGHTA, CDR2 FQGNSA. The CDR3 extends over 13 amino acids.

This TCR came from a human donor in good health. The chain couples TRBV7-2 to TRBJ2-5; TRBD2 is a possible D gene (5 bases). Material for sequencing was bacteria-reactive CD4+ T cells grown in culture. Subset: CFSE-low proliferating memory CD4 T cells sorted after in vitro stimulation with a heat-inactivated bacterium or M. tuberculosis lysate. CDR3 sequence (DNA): TGTGCCAGCAGCCTCAATAGAGGGGAGACCCAGTACTTC. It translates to CASSLNRGETQYF.